Listed below are T cell receptor beta chains from one sample, sequenced in a study of neurological immune-mediated disorders. TCRdb reprocessed the 5' RACE reads via MiXCR and lists one record per CDR3 protein. Of tens of thousands of distinct CDR3 sequences listed, 5% to 7% were seen once; the top ten hold approximately 4.3%. Material for sequencing was PBMCs. The receptors originated from a woman in her thirties or forties in good health. Each CDR3 is given with its conserved first and last residue. The D gene is left open where the match is weak. The size entry is marked missing in some rows and otherwise reads once, few, many or a size class.

CDR3 DNA: TGCGCCAGCAGCCTGAATGGAAATTCGGGGGCTTTCTTT; CDR3 protein: CASSLNGNSGAFF; V gene: TRBV5-1; clone size: many; D gene: .; J gene: TRBJ1-1; CDR3 length: 13
CDR3 DNA: TGTGCCAGCAGCCCCTGGGGAGCGGTTCAAGAGACCCAGTACTTC; CDR3 protein: CASSPWGAVQETQYF; V gene: TRBV3-1; clone size: many; D gene: .; J gene: TRBJ2-5; CDR3 length: 15
CDR3 DNA: TGCAGTGCTAGGCCCGGGAGGGACGTAGATAAGCAGTATTTT; CDR3 protein: CSARPGRDVDKQYF; V gene: TRBV20-1; clone size: .; D gene: TRBD2; J gene: TRBJ2-3; CDR3 length: 14
CDR3 DNA: TGTGCCAGCAGCCAAGAAGGGGGTGCCAGGGGTCTCTCGGACGCGCTGTCCTACAATGAGCAGTTCTTC; CDR3 protein: CASSQEGGARGLSDALSYNEQFF; V gene: TRBV4-2; clone size: many; D gene: .; J gene: TRBJ2-1; CDR3 length: 23
CDR3 DNA: TGTGCCAGCAGCTATGGACCTAATCCCCACGAGCAGTACTTC; CDR3 protein: CASSYGPNPHEQYF; V gene: TRBV7-2; clone size: many; D gene: .; J gene: TRBJ2-7; CDR3 length: 14
CDR3 DNA: TGTGCCTGGAGTAGGACAAGGGCGACTGAAAAACTGTTTTTT; CDR3 protein: CAWSRTRATEKLFF; V gene: TRBV30; clone size: many; D gene: .; J gene: TRBJ1-4; CDR3 length: 14
CDR3 DNA: TGCAGTGCTAGAGGGAAGGGGCCCTGGACTACCCTCCTGGAGCAGTACTTC; CDR3 protein: CSARGKGPWTTLLEQYF; V gene: TRBV20-1; clone size: many; D gene: .; J gene: TRBJ2-7; CDR3 length: 17
CDR3 DNA: TGTGCCAGCTCACCGTTACAGGGAAACACTGAAGCTTTCTTT; CDR3 protein: CASSPLQGNTEAFF; V gene: TRBV18; clone size: .; D gene: .; J gene: TRBJ1-1; CDR3 length: 14
CDR3 DNA: TGTGCCAGCAGCGACCCCGGGATGCCCCAGCATTTT; CDR3 protein: CASSDPGMPQHF; V gene: TRBV11-2; clone size: many; D gene: .; J gene: TRBJ1-5; CDR3 length: 12
CDR3 DNA: TGTGCCAGCAGGGGCGACAGCGCTCAGCCCCAGCATTTT; CDR3 protein: CASRGDSAQPQHF; V gene: TRBV27; clone size: many; D gene: .; J gene: TRBJ1-5; CDR3 length: 13
CDR3 DNA: TGTGCCAGCAGCCTTAGCGGGAGTACCTACAATGAGCAGTTCTTC; CDR3 protein: CASSLSGSTYNEQFF; V gene: TRBV5-6; clone size: many; D gene: TRBD2; J gene: TRBJ2-1; CDR3 length: 15
CDR3 DNA: TGCAGTGCTCTTTGGACTAGATCTAATAACGATGAGCAGTTCTTC; CDR3 protein: CSALWTRSNNDEQFF; V gene: TRBV20-1; clone size: many; D gene: TRBD2; J gene: TRBJ2-1; CDR3 length: 15
CDR3 DNA: TGTGCCAGCAGCGAGATGGGGGCCCCGTACACTGAAGCTTTCTTT; CDR3 protein: CASSEMGAPYTEAFF; V gene: TRBV7-2; clone size: many; D gene: .; J gene: TRBJ1-1; CDR3 length: 15
CDR3 DNA: TGCGCCAGCAGCTTGGGACTAGCGGGGCAAGAGACCCAGTACTTC; CDR3 protein: CASSLGLAGQETQYF; V gene: TRBV5-1; clone size: many; D gene: TRBD2; J gene: TRBJ2-5; CDR3 length: 15
CDR3 DNA: TGTGCCAGCAGTTCCCTCGGACTAGCGGGAAATGAGCAGTTCTTC; CDR3 protein: CASSSLGLAGNEQFF; V gene: TRBV6-6; clone size: many; D gene: TRBD2; J gene: TRBJ2-1; CDR3 length: 15
CDR3 DNA: TGTGCCAGCAGGCTATACCCTCAGGCGAACTACGAGCAGTACTTC; CDR3 protein: CASRLYPQANYEQYF; V gene: TRBV27; clone size: many; D gene: .; J gene: TRBJ2-7; CDR3 length: 15
CDR3 DNA: TGTGCCAGCAGCTGGGGGACAGGGGGGTTCGATGGCTACACCTTC; CDR3 protein: CASSWGTGGFDGYTF; V gene: TRBV7-2; clone size: medium-sized; D gene: TRBD1; J gene: TRBJ1-2; CDR3 length: 15
CDR3 DNA: TGTGCCAGCAGCTCCGGCGACAGGGGAGAAGGTGAAAAACTGTTTTTT; CDR3 protein: CASSSGDRGEGEKLFF; V gene: TRBV11-1; clone size: many; D gene: TRBD1; J gene: TRBJ1-4; CDR3 length: 16
CDR3 DNA: TGTGCCAGCAGTTTTACCGGCAGGCTAGCGGGAGACTACGAGCAGTACTTC; CDR3 protein: CASSFTGRLAGDYEQYF; V gene: TRBV12-3/TRBV12-4; clone size: .; D gene: TRBD2; J gene: TRBJ2-7; CDR3 length: 17
CDR3 DNA: TGTGCCAGCAGTCTTCCGGGACTCCGGGGAGAGACCCAGTACTTC; CDR3 protein: CASSLPGLRGETQYF; V gene: TRBV7-9; clone size: many; D gene: .; J gene: TRBJ2-5; CDR3 length: 15
CDR3 DNA: TGCGCCAGCAGCCCAGGACTAGCGAACCAAGAGACCCAGTACTTC; CDR3 protein: CASSPGLANQETQYF; V gene: TRBV5-1; clone size: many; D gene: TRBD2; J gene: TRBJ2-5; CDR3 length: 15
CDR3 DNA: TGTGCCAGCAGCGCCTATGGGACAGTTAATCAGCCCCAGCATTTT; CDR3 protein: CASSAYGTVNQPQHF; V gene: TRBV3-1; clone size: many; D gene: TRBD1; J gene: TRBJ1-5; CDR3 length: 15
CDR3 DNA: TGTGCCAGCAGTTTGAGACAGGGAGAGACCCAGTACTTC; CDR3 protein: CASSLRQGETQYF; V gene: TRBV12-3/TRBV12-4; clone size: many; D gene: TRBD1; J gene: TRBJ2-5; CDR3 length: 13
CDR3 DNA: TGTGCCAGCAGCCTGCGACTAGCGATGAACAATGAGCAGTTCTTC; CDR3 protein: CASSLRLAMNNEQFF; V gene: TRBV7-9; clone size: many; D gene: TRBD2; J gene: TRBJ2-1; CDR3 length: 15
CDR3 DNA: TGTGCCAGCAGTTTTGGTTACAGGGGGCAAGAGACCCAGTACTTC; CDR3 protein: CASSFGYRGQETQYF; V gene: TRBV7-2; clone size: few; D gene: TRBD1; J gene: TRBJ2-5; CDR3 length: 15
CDR3 DNA: TGTGCCACCGGCTTAAGGGGCGAGGAGACCCAGTACTTC; CDR3 protein: CATGLRGEETQYF; V gene: TRBV10-3; clone size: many; D gene: .; J gene: TRBJ2-5; CDR3 length: 13
CDR3 DNA: TGCAGCGCAGAGGGGGGACAGGCACCGAACACTGAAGCTTTCTTT; CDR3 protein: CSAEGGQAPNTEAFF; V gene: TRBV29-1; clone size: many; D gene: TRBD1; J gene: TRBJ1-1; CDR3 length: 15
CDR3 DNA: TGTGCCAGCAGTTATTCGGATCTCCCCATGAACACTGAAGCTTTCTTT; CDR3 protein: CASSYSDLPMNTEAFF; V gene: TRBV6-5; clone size: medium-sized; D gene: .; J gene: TRBJ1-1; CDR3 length: 16
CDR3 DNA: TGTGCCAGCAGTTACAACGAGAACACTGAAGCTTTCTTT; CDR3 protein: CASSYNENTEAFF; V gene: TRBV6-5; clone size: many; D gene: .; J gene: TRBJ1-1; CDR3 length: 13
CDR3 DNA: TGTGCCAGCAGCTTATGGGGGTCTAGCGGGAATTCAGCAGATACGCAGTATTTT; CDR3 protein: CASSLWGSSGNSADTQYF; V gene: TRBV7-2; clone size: .; D gene: TRBD2; J gene: TRBJ2-3; CDR3 length: 18
CDR3 DNA: TGTGCCAGCAGCTTACGACAGGGGAGCTCTGGGGCCAACGTCCTGACTTTC; CDR3 protein: CASSLRQGSSGANVLTF; V gene: TRBV7-9; clone size: many; D gene: TRBD1; J gene: TRBJ2-6; CDR3 length: 17
CDR3 DNA: TGCGCCAGCAGCAAGGAACTCCTCGGGCAGTACTTC; CDR3 protein: CASSKELLGQYF; V gene: TRBV10-2; clone size: many; D gene: .; J gene: TRBJ2-7; CDR3 length: 12
CDR3 DNA: TGTGCCACCAGCAGAGATCTAAAGAGGGCAGATACGCAGTATTTT; CDR3 protein: CATSRDLKRADTQYF; V gene: TRBV15; clone size: many; D gene: .; J gene: TRBJ2-3; CDR3 length: 15
CDR3 DNA: TGTGCCAGCAGCCCCAGCGAGACCGGGGAGCTGTTTTTT; CDR3 protein: CASSPSETGELFF; V gene: TRBV6-6; clone size: many; D gene: .; J gene: TRBJ2-2; CDR3 length: 13
CDR3 DNA: TGCGCCAGCCGAATAGCGGAACCCACAGATACGCAGTATTTT; CDR3 protein: CASRIAEPTDTQYF; V gene: TRBV5-1; clone size: many; D gene: .; J gene: TRBJ2-3; CDR3 length: 14
CDR3 DNA: TGTGCCAGCAGCCAAGATTGGGGACCTTACAATGAGCAGTTCTTC; CDR3 protein: CASSQDWGPYNEQFF; V gene: TRBV3-1; clone size: many; D gene: .; J gene: TRBJ2-1; CDR3 length: 15
CDR3 DNA: TGCAGCGTTGAGGGTAGGGCGAACACTGAAGCTTTCTTT; CDR3 protein: CSVEGRANTEAFF; V gene: TRBV29-1; clone size: few; D gene: .; J gene: TRBJ1-1; CDR3 length: 13
CDR3 DNA: TGTGCCAGCCGCATTTGGCCCGAGAAGTCCGCCCCCCAGGGGGAATCCTACGAGCAGTACTTC; CDR3 protein: CASRIWPEKSAPQGESYEQYF; V gene: TRBV5-5; clone size: many; D gene: TRBD1; J gene: TRBJ2-7; CDR3 length: 21
CDR3 DNA: TGCGCCAGCAGCTTGGCAACCGAAATTGGGGCATTTCCACCCTACGAGCAGTACTTC; CDR3 protein: CASSLATEIGAFPPYEQYF; V gene: TRBV5-1; clone size: many; D gene: .; J gene: TRBJ2-7; CDR3 length: 19
CDR3 DNA: TGTGCCATCGAGGGACGGCTGAACACCGGGGAGCTGTTTTTT; CDR3 protein: CAIEGRLNTGELFF; V gene: TRBV10-3; clone size: .; D gene: .; J gene: TRBJ2-2; CDR3 length: 14
CDR3 DNA: TGTGCCAGCAGCTTTTCGGGGAACTATGGCTACACCTTC; CDR3 protein: CASSFSGNYGYTF; V gene: TRBV7-8; clone size: medium-sized; D gene: .; J gene: TRBJ1-2; CDR3 length: 13